The entry that follows covers one T cell receptor beta chain sequence. Original processing notes: For nucleated cells, counts were estimated from reference gene primer amplification. Repertoires were generated with immunoSEQ multiplex PCR, while TCRdb's copy carries only in-frame clones and drops some. The V and J calls and the clone size are those of that table, but D and trimming were determined from the DNA. Seen here are roughly 250,000 clones, about 87% observed once, and the top ten hold around 3.1%. During the 2 weeks before they entered the study, exposed participants had met someone with a PCR-confirmed or clinician-diagnosed COVID-19 case. This entry is derived from a study of blood T cell repertoires in COVID-19. The wider study: Some COVID-19 samples were acute and others convalescent; all came from the United States, Italy and Spain.

This sequence was found in a woman in her 40s who had been exposed to COVID-19. The sequenced sample was PBMCs or T cells enriched from blood (not recorded which).

DNA for the CDR3: TGTGCCAGCAGGAACTCCGGGGGGGATGGCTACACCTTC. This gives the protein CASRNSGGDGYTF. This sequence joins TRBV2 and TRBJ1-2; possible D gene TRBD1, 5 bases. The V gene lost 6 bases and the J gene lost 6 bases, with 14 bases spanning the gap. Germline V gene data show CDR1 as SNHLY and CDR2 as FYNNEI. There are 13 residues in the CDR3.